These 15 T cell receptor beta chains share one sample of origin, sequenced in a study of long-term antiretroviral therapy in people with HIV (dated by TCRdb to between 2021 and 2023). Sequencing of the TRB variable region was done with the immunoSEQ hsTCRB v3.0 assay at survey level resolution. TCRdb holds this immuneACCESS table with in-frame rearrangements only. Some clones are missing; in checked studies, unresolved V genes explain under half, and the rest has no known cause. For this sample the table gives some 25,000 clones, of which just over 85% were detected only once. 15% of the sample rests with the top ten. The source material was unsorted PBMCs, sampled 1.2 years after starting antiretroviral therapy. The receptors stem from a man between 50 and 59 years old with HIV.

For the CDR3, the DNA is TGCGCCAGCAGCCTCCTGGTCGGGACAGGCTATGGCTACACCTTC. Its translation is CASSLLVGTGYGYTF. This chain links TRBV4-1 with TRBJ1-2, with 8 bases aligning to TRBD1. The CDR3 length is 15 residues. The V gene end was trimmed by 4 bases and the J gene end by 4 bases; junction bases not matched to a gene: 8. Looked up from germline, CDR1 is MGHRA and CDR2 is YSYEKL.

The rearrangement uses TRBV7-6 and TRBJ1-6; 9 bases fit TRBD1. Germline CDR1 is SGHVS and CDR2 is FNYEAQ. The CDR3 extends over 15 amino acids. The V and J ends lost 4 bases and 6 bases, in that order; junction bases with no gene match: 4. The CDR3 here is CASSSTGGFNSPLHF. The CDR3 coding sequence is TGTGCCAGCAGCTCGACAGGGGGTTTTAATTCACCCCTCCACTTT.

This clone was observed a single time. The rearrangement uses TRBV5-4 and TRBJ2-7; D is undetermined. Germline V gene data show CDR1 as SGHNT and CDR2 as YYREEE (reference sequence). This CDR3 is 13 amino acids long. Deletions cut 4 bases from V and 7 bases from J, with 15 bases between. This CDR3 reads CASSIDEPREQYF. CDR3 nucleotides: TGTGCCAGCAGCATCGACGAACCCCGGGAGCAGTACTTC. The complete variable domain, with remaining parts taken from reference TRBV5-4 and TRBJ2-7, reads ETGVTQSPTHLIKTRGQQVTLRCSSQSGHNTVSWYQQALGQGPQFIFQYYREEENGRGNFPPRFSGLQFPNYSSELNVNALELDDSALYLCASSIDEPREQYFGPGTRLTVT.

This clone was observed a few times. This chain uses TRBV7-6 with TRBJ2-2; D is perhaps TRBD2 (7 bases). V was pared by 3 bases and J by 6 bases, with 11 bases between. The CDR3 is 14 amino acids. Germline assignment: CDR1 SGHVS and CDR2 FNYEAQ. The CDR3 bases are TGTGCCAGCAGCTTTAGGGGGGGCTCCGGGGAGCTGTTTTTT. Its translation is CASSFRGGSGELFF.

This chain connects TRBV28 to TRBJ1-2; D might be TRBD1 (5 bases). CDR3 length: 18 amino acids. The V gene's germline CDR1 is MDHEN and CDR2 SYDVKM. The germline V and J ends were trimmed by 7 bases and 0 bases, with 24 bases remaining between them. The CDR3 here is CASKFQGLQLQTNYGYTF. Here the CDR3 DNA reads TGTGCCAGCAAGTTCCAGGGCCTTCAACTCCAAACTAACTATGGCTACACCTTC.

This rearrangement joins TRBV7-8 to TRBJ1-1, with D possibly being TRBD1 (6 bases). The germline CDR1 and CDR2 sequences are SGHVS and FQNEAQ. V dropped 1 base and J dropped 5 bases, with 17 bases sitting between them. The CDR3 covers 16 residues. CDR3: CASSLETGRYLTEAFF. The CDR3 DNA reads TGTGCCAGCAGCTTAGAGACAGGAAGGTACTTGACTGAAGCTTTCTTT.

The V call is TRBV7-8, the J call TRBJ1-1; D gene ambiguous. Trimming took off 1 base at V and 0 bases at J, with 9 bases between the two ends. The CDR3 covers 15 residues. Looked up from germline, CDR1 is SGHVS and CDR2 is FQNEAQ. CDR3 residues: CASSLGIAVNTEAFF. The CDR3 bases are TGTGCCAGCAGCTTAGGGATTGCCGTGAACACTGAAGCTTTCTTT.

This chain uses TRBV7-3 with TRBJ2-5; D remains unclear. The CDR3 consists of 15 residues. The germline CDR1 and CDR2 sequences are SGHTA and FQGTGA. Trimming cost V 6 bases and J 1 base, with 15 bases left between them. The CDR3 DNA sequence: TGTGCCAGCAGTCGTACTGGACGGATCCAAGAGACCCAGTACTTC. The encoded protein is CASSRTGRIQETQYF.

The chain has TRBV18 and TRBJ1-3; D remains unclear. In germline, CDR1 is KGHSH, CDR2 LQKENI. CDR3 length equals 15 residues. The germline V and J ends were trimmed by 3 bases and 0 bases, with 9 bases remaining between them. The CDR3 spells CASSPDLVSGNTIYF. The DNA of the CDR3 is TGTGCCAGCTCACCGGACCTCGTCTCTGGAAACACCATATATTTT.

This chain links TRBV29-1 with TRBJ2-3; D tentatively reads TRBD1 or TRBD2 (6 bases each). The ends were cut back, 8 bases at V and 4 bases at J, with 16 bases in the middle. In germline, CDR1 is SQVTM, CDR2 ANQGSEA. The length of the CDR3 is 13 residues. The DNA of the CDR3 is TGCAGCTTCAAAACGGGGGCCCCAGATACGCAGTATTTT. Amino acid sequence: CSFKTGAPDTQYF.

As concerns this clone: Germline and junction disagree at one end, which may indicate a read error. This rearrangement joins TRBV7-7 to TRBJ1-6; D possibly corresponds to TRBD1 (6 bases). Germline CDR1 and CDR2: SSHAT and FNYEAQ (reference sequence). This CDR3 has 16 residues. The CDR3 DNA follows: TGTGCTAGCAGCTTAACTAGGACAGAGACGAGATCACCCCTCCACTTT. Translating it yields CASSLTRTETRSPLHF.

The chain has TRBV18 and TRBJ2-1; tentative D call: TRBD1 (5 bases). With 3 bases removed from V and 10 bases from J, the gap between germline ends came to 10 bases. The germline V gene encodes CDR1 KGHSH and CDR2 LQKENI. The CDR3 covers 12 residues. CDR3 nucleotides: TGTGCCAGCTCACCTGGGGCAAACGAGCAGTTCTTC. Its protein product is CASSPGANEQFF.

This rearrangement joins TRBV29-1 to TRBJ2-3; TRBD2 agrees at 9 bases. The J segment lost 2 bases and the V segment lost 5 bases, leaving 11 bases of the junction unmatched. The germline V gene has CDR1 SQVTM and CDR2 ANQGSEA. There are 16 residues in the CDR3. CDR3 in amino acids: CSVRSGGSQLTDTQYF. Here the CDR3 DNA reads TGCAGCGTTCGTAGCGGGGGCTCACAACTCACAGATACGCAGTATTTT.

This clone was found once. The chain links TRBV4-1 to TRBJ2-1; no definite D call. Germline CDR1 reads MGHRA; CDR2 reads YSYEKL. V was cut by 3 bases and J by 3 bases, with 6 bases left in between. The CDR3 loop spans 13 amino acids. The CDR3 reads CASSQISYNEQFF. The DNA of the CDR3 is TGCGCCAGCAGCCAGATTAGCTACAATGAGCAGTTCTTC.

CDR3 in DNA: TGCAGCGGGGGCAGTTCGAAAACCTACACCTTC. This codes for CSGGSSKTYTF. This chain connects TRBV29-1 to TRBJ1-2; TRBD1 might be the D (5 bases). V gave up 7 bases and J gave up 10 bases, with 16 bases separating them. The CDR3 totals 11 residues. Germline V gene sequence: CDR1 SQVTM, CDR2 ANQGSEA.